This TCR beta chain was captured by sequencing in a study of blood T cell repertoires in COVID-19. Here immunoSEQ multiplex PCR was the method, and the copy in TCRdb shows in-frame clones only, minus some. Of roughly 200,000 clones in the sample, under 90% were seen once. V was cut by 6 bases and J by 1 base, with 14 bases left in between. Germline CDR1 is MNHEY and CDR2 is SVGAGI. The CDR3 is made up of 15 amino acids. During active infection, Seattle patients enrolled and were then monitored through disease. This TCR derives from a person aged 70 to 79 with COVID-19, enrolled during active disease. Material: peripheral blood. The chain combines TRBV6-5 with TRBJ2-3; D remains unclear. The chain's CDR3 is CASRASFRGTDTQYF. The DNA for the CDR3 is TGTGCCAGCAGAGCCTCTTTTCGGGGCACAGATACGCAGTATTTT.